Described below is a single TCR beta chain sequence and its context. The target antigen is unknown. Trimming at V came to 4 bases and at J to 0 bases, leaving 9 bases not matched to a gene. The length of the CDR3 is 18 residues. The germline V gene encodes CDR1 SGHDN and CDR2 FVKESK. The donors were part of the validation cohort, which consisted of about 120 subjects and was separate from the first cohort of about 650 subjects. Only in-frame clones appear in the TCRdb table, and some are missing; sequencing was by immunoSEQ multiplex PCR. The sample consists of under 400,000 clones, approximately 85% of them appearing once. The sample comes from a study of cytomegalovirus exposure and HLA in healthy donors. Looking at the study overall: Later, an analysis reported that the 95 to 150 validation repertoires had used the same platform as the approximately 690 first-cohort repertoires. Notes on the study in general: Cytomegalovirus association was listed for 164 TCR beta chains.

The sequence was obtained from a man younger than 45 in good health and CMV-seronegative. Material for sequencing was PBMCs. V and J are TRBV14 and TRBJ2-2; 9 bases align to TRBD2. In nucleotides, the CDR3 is TGTGCCAGCAGCCGGAGGGCTAGCGGGGCCGCGAACACCGGGGAGCTGTTTTTT. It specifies CASSRRASGAANTGELFF.